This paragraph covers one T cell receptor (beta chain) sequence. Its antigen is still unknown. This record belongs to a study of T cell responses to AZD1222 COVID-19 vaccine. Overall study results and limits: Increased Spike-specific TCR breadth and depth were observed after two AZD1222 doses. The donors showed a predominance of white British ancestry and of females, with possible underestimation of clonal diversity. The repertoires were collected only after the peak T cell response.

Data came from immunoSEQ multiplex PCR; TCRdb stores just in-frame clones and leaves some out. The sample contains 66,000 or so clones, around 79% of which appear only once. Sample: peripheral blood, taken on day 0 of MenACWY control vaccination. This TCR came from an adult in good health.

Here the CDR3 DNA reads TGTGCCAGCTCAATCGGCGTGTACGACGAGCAGTACTTC. It yields the protein CASSIGVYDEQYF. The chain couples TRBV18 to TRBJ2-7, with D unclear. Germline lookup yields CDR1 KGHSH and CDR2 LQKENI. The CDR3 covers 13 residues. The V gene lost 5 bases and the J gene lost 5 bases, with 13 bases spanning the gap.